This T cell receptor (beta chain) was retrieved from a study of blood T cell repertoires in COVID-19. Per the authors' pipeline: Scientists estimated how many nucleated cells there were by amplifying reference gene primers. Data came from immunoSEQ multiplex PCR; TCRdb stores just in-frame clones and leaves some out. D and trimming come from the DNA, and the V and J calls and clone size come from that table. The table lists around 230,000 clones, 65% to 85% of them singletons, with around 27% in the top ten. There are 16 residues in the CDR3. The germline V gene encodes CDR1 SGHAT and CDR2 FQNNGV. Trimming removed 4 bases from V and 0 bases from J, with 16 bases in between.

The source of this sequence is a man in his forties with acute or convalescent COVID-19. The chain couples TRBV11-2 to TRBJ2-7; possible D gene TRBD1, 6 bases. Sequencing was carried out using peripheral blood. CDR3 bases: TGTGCCAGCAGCTCCCTAGGGGGAAGGAGCTCCTACGAGCAGTACTTC. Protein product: CASSSLGGRSSYEQYF.